This passage covers 28 T cell receptor beta chains from one sample sequenced in a study of blood T cell repertoires in COVID-19. Some clones are missing from TCRdb's copy, which holds only in-frame ones; the method was immunoSEQ multiplex PCR. The data show about 140,000 clones, roughly 80% seen once. The sequencing sample was made of peripheral blood. The receptors stem from a middle-aged man with acute or convalescent COVID-19.

V and J are TRBV5-4 and TRBJ2-5, with 11 bases matching TRBD1. Per the germline V gene, CDR1 is SGHNT and CDR2 is YYREEE (reference sequence). Trimming cost V 4 bases and J 2 bases; bases outside gene matches: 4. This CDR3 has 15 residues. This CDR3 is CASSPDRGRQETQYF. DNA for the CDR3: TGTGCCAGCAGCCCGGACAGGGGGCGGCAAGAGACCCAGTACTTC.

V and J are TRBV2 and TRBJ2-2; no reliable D call. Looked up from germline, CDR1 is SNHLY and CDR2 is FYNNEI. V gave up 4 bases and J gave up 5 bases, with 11 bases separating them. The CDR3 covers 14 residues. The CDR3 here is CASSAQFSTGELFF. DNA for the CDR3: TGTGCCAGCAGTGCACAGTTTTCAACCGGGGAGCTGTTTTTT.

The CDR3 DNA follows: TGCGCCAGCAGCTTGGCGGGGACACTTTATAATTCACCCCTCCACTTT. It is translated as CASSLAGTLYNSPLHF. The rearrangement uses TRBV5-1 and TRBJ1-6; TRBD1 is a possible D gene (6 bases). The V gene lost 0 bases and the J gene lost 4 bases, with 11 bases spanning the gap. Germline V gives CDR1 SGHRS, CDR2 YFSETQ. The CDR3 loop spans 16 amino acids.

The rearrangement links TRBV6-5 to TRBJ1-5; 7 nucleotides agree with TRBD1. The trim removed 10 bases at V and 5 bases at J, leaving 14 bases unmatched. The germline V gene has CDR1 MNHEY and CDR2 SVGAGI. The CDR3 length is 15 residues. The CDR3 bases are TGTGCCACCAGCCCCGCACAGGGGAGGCATCAGCCCCAGCATTTT. It codes for CATSPAQGRHQPQHF.

The chain combines TRBV9 with TRBJ2-1; TRBD2 agrees at 15 bases. The germline V gene has CDR1 SGDLS and CDR2 YYNGEE. The CDR3 is 17 amino acids. V gave up 4 bases and J gave up 9 bases; unmatched junction bases: 11. The CDR3: CASSLLGTSGGLGEQFF. In nucleotides, the CDR3 is TGTGCCAGCAGCCTTCTCGGGACTAGCGGGGGGCTTGGTGAGCAGTTCTTC.

This sequence joins TRBV19 and TRBJ1-2, with D tentatively TRBD1 (6 bases). This CDR3 has 15 residues. Germline CDR1 is LNHDA and CDR2 is SQIVND (reference sequence). V was trimmed by 8 bases and J by 3 bases, leaving 19 bases between them. CDR3 loop: CASDAQGRLDYGYTF. The CDR3 bases are TGTGCCAGTGACGCCCAGGGGCGATTGGACTATGGCTACACCTTC.

This clone was seen a few times. V is TRBV6-5 and J is TRBJ2-5; the D is unclear. Germline loops: CDR1 MNHEY, CDR2 SVGAGI. V gave up 0 bases and J gave up 3 bases, with 8 bases separating them. This CDR3 region has 14 residues. The CDR3, as DNA: TGTGCCAGCAGTTACTCGGTACTCGAAGAGACCCAGTACTTC. Translated, it gives CASSYSVLEETQYF.

The count of this clone is one. The chain uses TRBV6-5 and TRBJ1-2; possible D gene TRBD1, 6 bases. The germline V gene encodes CDR1 MNHEY and CDR2 SVGAGI. The CDR3 length is 13 residues. V lost 0 bases, J lost 7 bases, and 9 bases lay in between. The CDR3 here is CASSYSRGGGYTF. DNA for the CDR3: TGTGCCAGCAGTTACTCTAGGGGGGGTGGCTACACCTTC.

The V and J genes are TRBV27 and TRBJ1-4; TRBD1 matches at 9 bases. CDR3 length: 16 residues. Per the germline V gene, CDR1 is MNHEY and CDR2 is SMNVEV (reference sequence). V was clipped by 7 bases and J by 4 bases; unmatched bases: 10. DNA for the CDR3: TGTGCCAGCAAGACGCGGACAGGGGATTTTAATGAAAAACTGTTTTTT. Protein: CASKTRTGDFNEKLFF.

There are a few counts of this clone. The rearrangement joins TRBV7-2 to TRBJ1-5; D is undetermined. The germline CDR1 and CDR2 sequences are SGHTA and FQGNSA. This CDR3 has 15 amino acids. V lost 3 bases to trimming and J lost 2 bases, with 11 bases between them. CDR3 in DNA: TGTGCCAGCAGCTTGTGGGGAGTAGGCAATCAGCCCCAGCATTTT. Protein sequence: CASSLWGVGNQPQHF.

The sample holds one count of this clone. The chain joins TRBV6-6 to TRBJ2-7; weak D call: TRBD2 (7 bases). In germline, CDR1 is MNHNY, CDR2 SVGAGI (reference sequence). The CDR3 is 17 amino acids. The V and J ends lost 5 bases and 1 base respectively, with 21 bases between them. CDR3 loop: CASSPLGGGGLSYEQYV. Written as DNA, the CDR3 is TGTGCCAGCAGTCCATTGGGGGGCGGGGGCCTTTCCTACGAGCAGTACGTC.

V gene TRBV5-1 combines with J gene TRBJ2-2; TRBD1 agrees at 11 bases. With V trimmed by 6 bases and J by 5 bases, 6 bases remained unmatched. This CDR3 spans 15 amino acids. The germline V gene encodes CDR1 SGHRS and CDR2 YFSETQ. CDR3 in amino acids: CASKWGTGGTGELFF. CDR3 nucleotide sequence: TGCGCCAGCAAATGGGGGACAGGGGGTACCGGGGAGCTGTTTTTT. The complete variable domain, with remaining parts taken from reference TRBV5-1 and TRBJ2-2, reads KAGVTQTPRYLIKTRGQQVTLSCSPISGHRSVSWYQQTPGQGLQFLFEYFSETQRNKGNFPGRFSGRQFSNSRSEMNVSTLELGDSALYLCASKWGTGGTGELFFGEGSRLTVL.

The chain has TRBV5-4 and TRBJ2-5; D perhaps matches TRBD1 (5 bases). With 0 bases removed from V and 2 bases from J, the gap between germline ends came to 17 bases. The CDR3 totals 17 residues. Germline V lookup: CDR1 SGHNT, CDR2 YYREEE (reference sequence). The CDR3 region is CASSLDLGRGEQETQYF. CDR3 in DNA: TGTGCCAGCAGCTTGGATTTGGGAAGGGGCGAACAAGAGACCCAGTACTTC. Looking up the rest from reference TRBV5-4 and TRBJ2-5 gives the full variable domain: ETGVTQSPTHLIKTRGQQVTLRCSSQSGHNTVSWYQQALGQGPQFIFQYYREEENGRGNFPPRFSGLQFPNYSSELNVNALELDDSALYLCASSLDLGRGEQETQYFGPGTRLLVL.

The chain recombines TRBV5-1 with TRBJ2-5; the D gene is possibly TRBD1 (5 bases). Per germline, CDR1 SGHRS and CDR2 YFSETQ. CDR3 length equals 15 residues. The V gene lost 0 bases and the J gene lost 4 bases, with 13 bases spanning the gap. The CDR3 loop reads CASSLEGGQGETQYF. The DNA for the CDR3 is TGCGCCAGCAGCTTGGAGGGCGGCCAGGGAGAGACCCAGTACTTC. Looking up the rest from reference TRBV5-1 and TRBJ2-5 gives the full variable domain: KAGVTQTPRYLIKTRGQQVTLSCSPISGHRSVSWYQQTPGQGLQFLFEYFSETQRNKGNFPGRFSGRQFSNSRSEMNVSTLELGDSALYLCASSLEGGQGETQYFGPGTRLLVL.

This chain joins TRBV4-2 and TRBJ2-3; a possible D gene is TRBD2 (6 bases). V shed 1 base and J shed 2 bases, with 16 bases lying between them. This CDR3 spans 17 amino acids. CDR1 is LGHNA and CDR2 is YNFKEQ in the germline V gene. DNA of the CDR3: TGTGCCAGCAGCCAAGGCGTTAATAGCGGATACACAGATACGCAGTATTTT. It translates to CASSQGVNSGYTDTQYF.

This rearrangement joins TRBV11-2 to TRBJ2-7, with unresolved D. V lost 1 base and J lost 5, with 9 bases in between. The CDR3 is made up of 13 amino acids. The V gene's germline CDR1 is SGHAT and CDR2 FQNNGV. The CDR3 sequence: CASSLVWRNEQYF. CDR3 in DNA: TGTGCCAGCAGCTTAGTATGGCGGAACGAGCAGTACTTC.

The chain links TRBV6-5 to TRBJ2-1; 8 positions match TRBD2. V shed 5 bases and J 7 bases; nucleotides not matched to a gene: 10. In germline, CDR1 is MNHEY, CDR2 SVGAGI. The CDR3 has 15 amino acids. CDR3 nucleotide sequence: TGTGCCAGCAGTAATTCGCGGGGGGCCGGAAATGAGCAGTTCTTC. Protein sequence: CASSNSRGAGNEQFF.

V gene TRBV19 combines with J gene TRBJ1-1; D remains unclear. The CDR3 contains 13 residues. V lost 6 bases, J lost 4 bases, and 12 bases lay in between. The germline V gene encodes CDR1 LNHDA and CDR2 SQIVND (reference sequence). The CDR3 DNA reads TGTGCCAGTAGACCGGGGATCGGCACTGAAGCTTTCTTT. This codes for CASRPGIGTEAFF. Using reference TRBV19 and TRBJ1-1 for the parts outside the CDR3, the full variable domain is DGGITQSPKYLFRKEGQNVTLSCEQNLNHDAMYWYRQDPGQGLRLIYYSQIVNDFQKGDIAEGYSVSREKKESFPLTVTSAQKNPTAFYLCASRPGIGTEAFFGQGTRLTVV.

This clone has just a few counts. The J gene is TRBJ2-2, the V gene TRBV9, with D perhaps matching TRBD1 (6 bases). Germline CDR1 SGDLS, CDR2 YYNGEE. V shed 0 bases and J shed 7 bases, with 13 bases lying between them. The CDR3 runs 15 residues. CDR3 protein: CASSVATGKGGELFF. The CDR3 DNA reads as TGTGCCAGCAGCGTAGCTACAGGGAAAGGCGGGGAGCTGTTTTTT.

The chain joins TRBV5-5 to TRBJ1-5; the match to TRBD1 covers 7 bases. The CDR3 is 14 amino acids. V shed 4 bases, J shed 7 bases, and the junction held 8 bases outside the gene matches. Germline lookup yields CDR1 SGHKS and CDR2 YYEKEE (reference sequence). The CDR3 sequence is CASSAETGLQPQHF. CDR3 bases: TGTGCCAGCAGCGCTGAGACAGGGCTCCAGCCCCAGCATTTT.

V and J are TRBV7-9 and TRBJ2-3; D is possibly TRBD1 (6 bases). Germline V lookup: CDR1 SEHNR, CDR2 FQNEAQ (reference sequence). The CDR3 is made up of 12 amino acids. V shed 1 base and J shed 9 bases, with 8 bases lying between them. For the CDR3, the DNA is TGTGCCAGCAGCTTAGGAGGGGGAACGCAGTATTTT. Translation gives CASSLGGGTQYF.

The chain combines TRBV19 with TRBJ2-3; D is perhaps TRBD1 (7 bases). The CDR3 has 17 residues. The germline V gene encodes CDR1 LNHDA and CDR2 SQIVND (reference sequence). With 10 bases removed from V and 0 bases from J, the gap between germline ends came to 23 bases. In DNA form, the CDR3 reads TGTGCCACCAGGCTAAACAGGGGACTCCCTAGCACAGATACGCAGTATTTT. Translating gives CATRLNRGLPSTDTQYF.

Turning to this clone: This same CDR3 is encoded by further DNA sequences in the sample. This chain joins TRBV27 and TRBJ1-1, with D uncertain. This CDR3 has 14 amino acids. Germline V CDR1 and CDR2: MNHEY, SMNVEV (reference sequence). Trimming took 5 bases from V and 0 from J, leaving 10 bases between them. CDR3 DNA sequence: TGTGCCAGCAGTAGGAGGGCTTTGAACACTGAAGCTTTCTTT. Encoded protein: CASSRRALNTEAFF.

The rearrangement uses TRBV9 and TRBJ2-6; D perhaps matches TRBD2 (6 bases). Trimming stripped 4 bases from V and 1 base from J, with 24 bases between. Germline lookup yields CDR1 SGDLS and CDR2 YYNGEE. The CDR3 extends over 20 amino acids. DNA for the CDR3: TGTGCCAGCAGCCCCACACCCTTCGGGACTGTTAGGTCTGGGGCCAACGTCCTGACTTTC. Amino acid sequence: CASSPTPFGTVRSGANVLTF.

CDR3 sequence reads: CASTPGLAGLHQETQYF. CDR3 DNA sequence: TGTGCCAGCACTCCGGGACTAGCGGGTTTACACCAAGAGACCCAGTACTTC. The chain links TRBV7-2 to TRBJ2-5, with TRBD2 matching over 12 bases. The germline gives CDR1 SGHTA, CDR2 FQGNSA. There are 17 residues in the CDR3. Germline trimming cut 7 bases from V and 0 bases from J; bases unmatched to any gene: 9.

This chain links TRBV2 with TRBJ2-6, with TRBD2 matching over 7 bases. This CDR3 has 14 amino acids. Losses at the gene ends were 7 bases for V and 4 bases for J; bases not matched to a gene: 4. In germline, CDR1 is SNHLY, CDR2 FYNNEI. The DNA for the CDR3 is TGTGCCAGCAATCGGGGGGTCGGGGCCAACGTCCTGACTTTC. Translating it yields CASNRGVGANVLTF.

This clone was observed a handful of times. J is TRBJ1-4 and V is TRBV2, with unresolved D. This CDR3 region has 15 residues. Between the trimmed V and J ends, which lost 8 bases and 5 bases, there was a span of 18 bases. The V gene's germline CDR1 is SNHLY and CDR2 FYNNEI. Here the CDR3 reads CASERGLGANEKLFF. CDR3 nucleotides: TGTGCCAGCGAGAGAGGGTTAGGTGCCAATGAAAAACTGTTTTTT. The full variable domain, in which reference TRBV2 and TRBJ1-4 provide the parts outside the CDR3, is EPEVTQTPSHQVTQMGQEVILRCVPISNHLYFYWYRQILGQKVEFLVSFYNNEISEKSEIFDDQFSVERPDGSNFTLKIRSTKLEDSAMYFCASERGLGANEKLFFGSGTQLSVL.

This clone turned up a few times. The V gene is TRBV29-1, the J gene TRBJ1-2; a weak D match, TRBD1 (5 bases). The V and J ends lost 0 bases and 3 bases respectively, with 8 bases between them. The CDR3 length is 13 residues. Germline V gene sequence: CDR1 SQVTM, CDR2 ANQGSEA. The CDR3 loop reads CSVEEPGHYGYTF. CDR3 sequence (DNA): TGCAGCGTTGAAGAGCCAGGGCACTATGGCTACACCTTC. Full variable domain (missing parts from reference TRBV29-1 and TRBJ1-2): SAVISQKPSRDICQRGTSLTIQCQVDSQVTMMFWYRQQPGQSLTLIATANQGSEATYESGFVIDKFPISRPNLTFSTLTVSNMSPEDSSIYLCSVEEPGHYGYTFGSGTRLTVV.